Shown below are 23 T cell receptor beta chains from a single sample sequenced in a study of blood T cell repertoires in COVID-19. The data were produced by immunoSEQ multiplex PCR, yet TCRdb's version contains in-frame clones alone and is incomplete. The sample contains roughly 230,000 clones, about 85% of which appear only once. Material: PBMCs or T cells enriched from blood (not recorded which). Receptors originate from a woman between 50 and 59 years old who had been exposed to COVID-19.

This rearrangement joins TRBV6-1 to TRBJ2-5; a weak D match, TRBD1 (5 bases). The V gene's germline CDR1 is MNHNS and CDR2 SASEGT. V lost 2 bases to trimming and J lost 7 bases, with 11 bases between them. The CDR3 runs to 13 residues. This CDR3 is CASSETGPGTQYF. CDR3 coding DNA: TGTGCCAGCAGTGAAACAGGTCCGGGGACCCAGTACTTC.

The chain uses TRBV6-5 and TRBJ1-5, with D uncertain. Per the germline V gene, CDR1 is MNHEY and CDR2 is SVGAGI. Trimming shortened V by 6 bases and J by 2 bases, and 11 bases separated the two germline ends. The CDR3 has 14 amino acids. The CDR3 here is CASSPSQGNQPQHF. DNA of the CDR3: TGTGCCAGCAGCCCCTCTCAGGGCAATCAGCCCCAGCATTTT.

The CDR3, as DNA: TGTGCCAGCAGCGGGGGACAGGGGATTATCCTGCACTTAGATACGCAGTATTTT. The encoded protein is CASSGGQGIILHLDTQYF. The chain joins TRBV9 to TRBJ2-3, with 10 bases matching TRBD1. Germline CDR1 is SGDLS and CDR2 is YYNGEE. This CDR3 has 18 residues. V was pared by 3 bases and J by 5 bases, with 15 bases of the junction left unmatched.

The gene calls are TRBV5-1 and TRBJ1-2; D is unresolved. The CDR3 has 14 amino acids. V lost 3 bases and J 4 bases, leaving 13 bases between the germline ends. Germline values: CDR1 SGHRS, CDR2 YFSETQ. CDR3 region: CASSSTDTSYGYTF. The CDR3 nucleotides read TGCGCCAGCAGCTCCACTGATACGAGCTATGGCTACACCTTC.

This chain links TRBV5-4 with TRBJ1-2; perhaps TRBD1 as D (6 bases). Deletions cut 4 bases from V and 8 bases from J, with 15 bases between. CDR1 and CDR2 from the germline V gene are SGHNT and YYREEE (reference sequence). The CDR3 sequence is 13 residues long. The CDR3 DNA reads as TGTGCCAGCAGCGAAACAGGGTTAAGGGGCTACACCTTC. This translates into CASSETGLRGYTF.

The chain is built from TRBV11-1 and TRBJ2-2, with D perhaps matching TRBD2 (5 bases). This CDR3 has 15 residues. With 5 bases removed from V and 6 bases from J, the gap between germline ends came to 16 bases. Germline V gene sequence: CDR1 SGHAT, CDR2 FQDESV (reference sequence). The CDR3 sequence is CASSPRAGEAGELFF. CDR3 sequence (DNA): TGTGCCAGCAGCCCGCGGGCGGGCGAGGCCGGGGAGCTGTTTTTT. Full variable domain (missing parts from reference TRBV11-1 and TRBJ2-2): EAEVAQSPRYKITEKSQAVAFWCDPISGHATLYWYRQILGQGPELLVQFQDESVVDDSQLPKDRFSAERLKGVDSTLKIQPAELGDSAMYLCASSPRAGEAGELFFGEGSRLTVL.

J is TRBJ2-1 and V is TRBV5-4, with a tentative D call TRBD2 (5 bases). Looked up from germline, CDR1 is SGHNT and CDR2 is YYREEE (reference sequence). This CDR3 region has 13 residues. Trimming removed 3 bases at V and 4 bases at J, with 8 bases between. The CDR3 loop reads CASSSGKYNEQFF. CDR3 DNA sequence: TGTGCCAGCAGCTCGGGGAAATACAATGAGCAGTTCTTC.

The chain recombines TRBV2 with TRBJ2-1; 10 nucleotides align to TRBD1. Trimming took 5 bases from V and 8 from J; bases not matched to a gene: 3. CDR3 length: 13 residues. In germline, CDR1 is SNHLY, CDR2 FYNNEI. The CDR3 region has the DNA TGTGCCAGCAGTTGGGACAGGGGCTATGAGCAGTTCTTC. Its translation: CASSWDRGYEQFF.

The table lists this clone with a count of one. J is TRBJ2-2 and V is TRBV11-3; D gene unclear. The length of the CDR3 is 13 residues. The V gene lost 3 bases and the J gene lost 6 bases, with 8 bases spanning the gap. Germline V lookup: CDR1 SGHNT, CDR2 YENEEA. As DNA, the CDR3 is TGTGCCAGCAGCTTCTCCTCGGCCGGGGAGCTGTTTTTT. It specifies CASSFSSAGELFF.

The rearrangement links TRBV18 to TRBJ1-5; 10 positions agree with TRBD1. Germline lookup yields CDR1 KGHSH and CDR2 LQKENI. This CDR3 has 15 residues. With 4 bases clipped from V and 4 bases from J, the junction kept 4 bases outside the gene matches. CDR3 sequence: CASSRDRGENQPQHF. The CDR3 DNA is TGTGCCAGCTCACGGGACAGGGGCGAGAATCAGCCCCAGCATTTT. Together with reference TRBV18 and TRBJ1-5, the CDR3 gives the full variable domain: NAGVMQNPRHLVRRRGQEARLRCSPMKGHSHVYWYRQLPEEGLKFMVYLQKENIIDESGMPKERFSAEFPKEGPSILRIQQVVRGDSAAYFCASSRDRGENQPQHFGDGTRLSIL.

This clone has just a few counts. The V call is TRBV5-6, the J call TRBJ2-7; 10 bases line up with TRBD1. The junction had 5 bases not matched to a gene; V was cut back by 0 bases and J by 8 bases. CDR1 and CDR2 (germline): SGHDT, YYEEEE. The CDR3 runs 14 residues. The CDR3 sequence is CASSLEGTGAKQYF. For the CDR3, the DNA is TGTGCCAGCAGCTTGGAGGGGACAGGGGCGAAGCAGTACTTC.

The CDR3 sequence is CASSGGPPTEDYEQYF. DNA for the CDR3: TGTGCCAGCAGCGGAGGCCCCCCGACGGAGGATTACGAGCAGTACTTC. V usage is TRBV7-9 and J usage is TRBJ2-7; perhaps TRBD2 as D (5 bases). Trimming shortened V by 5 bases and J by 4 bases, and 21 bases separated the two germline ends. This CDR3 contains 16 residues. Germline CDR1 is SEHNR and CDR2 is FQNEAQ (reference sequence). The complete variable domain, with remaining parts taken from reference TRBV7-9 and TRBJ2-7, reads DTGVSQNPRHKITKRGQNVTFRCDPISEHNRLYWYRQTLGQGPEFLTYFQNEAQLEKSRLLSDRFSAERPKGSFSTLEIQRTEQGDSAMYLCASSGGPPTEDYEQYFGPGTRLTVT.

This chain connects TRBV19 to TRBJ1-1; weak D call: TRBD1 (6 bases). CDR3 length equals 16 residues. V was shortened by 5 bases and J by 2 bases, with 18 bases between the two germline ends. Germline CDR1 is LNHDA and CDR2 is SQIVND (reference sequence). The CDR3 DNA follows: TGTGCCAGTAGTTCTAACCGGGACATCAGAAACACTGAAGCTTTCTTT. Translated, it gives CASSSNRDIRNTEAFF.

V gene TRBV2 combines with J gene TRBJ1-6; 8 nucleotides agree with TRBD1. Germline CDR1 reads SNHLY; CDR2 reads FYNNEI. The CDR3 sequence is 16 residues long. V lost 6 bases, J lost 5 bases, and 9 bases stayed unmatched. The CDR3 loop reads CASRARDRFNNSPLHF. DNA for the CDR3: TGTGCCAGCAGAGCTAGGGACAGGTTTAATAATTCACCCCTCCACTTT. Drawing the rest from reference TRBV2 and TRBJ1-6, the complete variable domain is EPEVTQTPSHQVTQMGQEVILRCVPISNHLYFYWYRQILGQKVEFLVSFYNNEISEKSEIFDDQFSVERPDGSNFTLKIRSTKLEDSAMYFCASRARDRFNNSPLHFGNGTRLTVT.

The V call is TRBV14, the J call TRBJ1-6; D gene uncertain. The CDR3 has 12 amino acids. Germline V gene sequence: CDR1 SGHDN, CDR2 FVKESK. V was cut by 1 base and J by 13 bases, with 8 bases left in between. The CDR3 is CASSQGGDPLHF. The CDR3 nucleotides read TGTGCCAGCAGCCAAGGGGGAGATCCCCTCCACTTT.

This chain joins TRBV10-3 and TRBJ2-1; no reliable D call. Germline assignment: CDR1 ENHRY and CDR2 SYGVKD. Deletions cut 3 bases from V and 6 bases from J, with 15 bases between. CDR3 length equals 15 residues. CDR3 bases: TGTGCCATCAGTGATCCCGCGATCTCCCCCAATGAGCAGTTCTTC. This encodes CAISDPAISPNEQFF.

The J gene is TRBJ2-3, the V gene TRBV19; 7 positions match TRBD1. CDR1 LNHDA and CDR2 SQIVND come from the germline V gene (reference sequence). This CDR3 region has 14 residues. J was trimmed by 3 bases and V by 5 bases; bases with no gene match: 5. In DNA, the CDR3 is TGTGCCAGTAGTCCGGGACAGCCGACAGATACGCAGTATTTT. As protein: CASSPGQPTDTQYF.

The chain employs TRBV10-3 and TRBJ1-1; D is unclear. The length of the CDR3 is 13 residues. The germline V and J ends were trimmed by 11 bases and 0 bases, with 13 bases remaining between them. The germline CDR1 and CDR2 sequences are ENHRY and SYGVKD. CDR3 in amino acids: CALRGGLNTEAFF. CDR3 in DNA: TGTGCCCTACGCGGAGGGTTGAACACTGAAGCTTTCTTT.

This chain uses TRBV4-3 with TRBJ2-3; a possible D gene is TRBD1 (6 bases). The V gene's germline CDR1 is LGHNA and CDR2 YSLEER. This CDR3 is built from 15 residues. V lost 1 base, J lost 5 bases, and 13 bases lay in between. The CDR3, as DNA: TGCGCCAGCAGCCAAGGGACAGCCCCCCAAGATACGCAGTATTTT. The encoded protein is CASSQGTAPQDTQYF.

The rearrangement links TRBV3-1 (or the pseudogene TRBV3-2) to TRBJ1-2; 12 bases align to TRBD1. Trimming cost V 4 bases and J 8 bases; bases outside gene matches: 17. Germline lookup yields CDR1 LGHDT and CDR2 YNNKEL (reference sequence). This CDR3 has 18 residues. Written as DNA, the CDR3 is TGTGCCAGCAGCCCCTCAGCGGGACAGGGGGCGGCGCAGCGCGGCTACACCTTC. This encodes CASSPSAGQGAAQRGYTF.

The J gene is TRBJ2-7, the V gene TRBV11-1, with D perhaps TRBD2 (5 bases). Germline V gives CDR1 SGHAT, CDR2 FQDESV (reference sequence). The CDR3 is 15 amino acids. Trimming left V 4 bases short and J 7 bases short, with 20 bases between. The chain's CDR3 is CASSWIRTPTGEQYF. In DNA, the CDR3 is TGTGCCAGCAGCTGGATCAGGACTCCTACGGGGGAGCAGTACTTC.

The V call is TRBV4-3, the J call TRBJ1-5, with no clear D. Germline CDR1 reads LGHNA; CDR2 reads YSLEER. The CDR3 runs to 13 residues. V dropped 4 bases and J dropped 8 bases, with 12 bases sitting between them. CDR3 residues: CASSLHLNEPQHF. Here the CDR3 DNA reads TGCGCCAGCAGCCTCCACCTAAATGAGCCCCAGCATTTT.

This chain links TRBV18 with TRBJ2-7; TRBD1 might be the D (6 bases). The germline CDR1 and CDR2 sequences are KGHSH and LQKENI. Deletions cut 2 bases from V and 7 bases from J, with 18 bases between. The CDR3 length is 15 residues. The CDR3 DNA reads TGTGCCAGCTCACCAAAGGACAGCTCGGCCTCGGAGCAGTACTTC. It specifies CASSPKDSSASEQYF.